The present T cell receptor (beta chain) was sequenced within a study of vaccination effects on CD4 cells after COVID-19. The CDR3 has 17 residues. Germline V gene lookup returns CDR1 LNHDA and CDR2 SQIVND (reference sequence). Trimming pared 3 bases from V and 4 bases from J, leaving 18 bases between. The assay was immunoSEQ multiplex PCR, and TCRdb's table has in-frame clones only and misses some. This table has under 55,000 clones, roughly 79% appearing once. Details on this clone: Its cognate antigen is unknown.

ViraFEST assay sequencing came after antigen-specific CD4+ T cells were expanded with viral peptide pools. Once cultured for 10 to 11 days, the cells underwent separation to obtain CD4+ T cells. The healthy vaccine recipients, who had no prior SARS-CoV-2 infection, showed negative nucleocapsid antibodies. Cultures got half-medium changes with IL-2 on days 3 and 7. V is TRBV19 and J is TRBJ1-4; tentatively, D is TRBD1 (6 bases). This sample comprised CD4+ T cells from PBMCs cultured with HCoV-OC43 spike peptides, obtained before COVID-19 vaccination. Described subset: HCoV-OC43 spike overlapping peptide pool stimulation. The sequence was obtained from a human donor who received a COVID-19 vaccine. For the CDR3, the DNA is TGTGCCAGTAGTATCCCCGGGACATATCTCCGTAATGAAAAACTGTTTTTT. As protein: CASSIPGTYLRNEKLFF.